This is a list of T cell receptor beta chains from one sample in a study of somatic mutations in cytotoxic T cells in rheumatoid arthritis. Data came from immunoSEQ multiplex PCR; TCRdb stores just in-frame clones and leaves some out. The sample records about 14,000 clones, roughly 80% being singletons. Sequencing used CD8+ T cells sorted from blood. The receptors shown here come from an adult with rheumatoid arthritis. Each CDR3 is given with its conserved first and last residue. The D gene is left open where the match is weak. Some rows mark clone size as missing; the rest say once, few, many or name a class of expanded clone.

clone size	D gene	V gene	J gene	CDR3 protein	CDR3 DNA
once	TRBD2	TRBV7-9	TRBJ2-5	CASSSTSGGAVGETQYF	TGTGCCAGCAGCTCAACTAGCGGGGGGGCAGTGGGAGAGACCCAGTACTTC
.	.	TRBV27	TRBJ2-1	CASSLVVNLGNEQFF	TGTGCCAGCAGTTTGGTGGTAAACCTGGGCAATGAGCAGTTCTTC
once	.	TRBV4-1	TRBJ1-1	CASSQEGSRLGANTEAFF	TGCGCCAGCAGCCAAGAAGGGTCCCGGTTGGGTGCGAACACTGAAGCTTTCTTT
.	.	TRBV7-9	TRBJ1-5	CASSLGQDNQPQHF	TGTGCCAGCAGCTTAGGACAGGACAATCAGCCCCAGCATTTT
.	.	TRBV6-1	TRBJ2-3	CASSEEIAITDTQYF	TGTGCCAGCAGTGAAGAGATTGCTATCACAGATACGCAGTATTTT
.	.	TRBV4-2	TRBJ2-2	CASSQPGAENTGELFF	TGTGCCAGCAGCCAACCTGGGGCAGAGAACACCGGGGAGCTGTTTTTT
.	TRBD2	TRBV7-9	TRBJ2-2	CASSLRTSGPGGELFF	TGTGCCAGCAGCTTACGGACTAGCGGACCTGGCGGGGAGCTGTTTTTT
.	.	TRBV6-4	TRBJ1-1	CASSESENTEAFF	TGTGCCAGCAGTGAATCAGAGAACACTGAAGCTTTCTTT
.	.	TRBV2	TRBJ2-3	CASTVTQDTQYF	TGTGCCAGCACCGTGACGCAAGATACGCAGTATTTT
.	.	TRBV9	TRBJ1-4	CASSGGNGEKLFF	TGTGCCAGCAGCGGGGGCAACGGTGAAAAACTGTTTTTT
.	.	TRBV7-9	TRBJ2-2	CASPSTFANTGELFF	TGTGCCAGCCCATCCACGTTCGCGAACACCGGGGAGCTGTTTTTT
once	.	TRBV7-8	TRBJ2-3	CASSFLQGITDTQYF	TGTGCCAGCAGCTTCTTACAGGGTATAACAGATACGCAGTATTTT
.	.	TRBV4-1	TRBJ2-4	CASSQGSVGIQYF	TGCGCCAGCAGCCAAGGTTCCGTTGGAATTCAGTACTTC
.	.	TRBV1	TRBJ1-5	CTSSQNPFRDRASNQPQHF	TGCACCAGCAGCCAAAACCCTTTCCGGGACAGGGCTAGCAATCAGCCCCAGCATTTT
once	TRBD2	TRBV10-3	TRBJ2-3	CAIGPVGGGTDTQYF	TGTGCCATCGGCCCGGTCGGGGGGGGCACAGATACGCAGTATTTT
.	.	TRBV13	TRBJ2-5	CASSPRGGPRETQYF	TGTGCCAGCAGCCCAAGGGGGGGCCCTAGGGAGACCCAGTACTTC
.	.	TRBV19	TRBJ1-2	CASSIAGGRYGYTF	TGTGCCAGTAGTATAGCGGGGGGGCGCTATGGCTACACCTTC
.	TRBD1	TRBV27	TRBJ2-7	CASSLLADRGGEQYF	TGTGCCAGCAGTTTATTGGCCGACAGGGGGGGCGAGCAGTACTTC
few	TRBD1	TRBV10-1	TRBJ1-5	CASRPEGGQGGQPQHF	TGCGCCAGCAGACCAGAGGGGGGACAGGGAGGACAGCCCCAGCATTTT
few	.	TRBV4-1	TRBJ1-2	CASSQDYRSPNYGYTF	TGCGCCAGCAGCCAAGATTACAGATCCCCTAACTATGGCTACACCTTC
.	TRBD1	TRBV4-1	TRBJ1-2	CASSPRDSNYGYTF	TGCGCCAGCAGCCCGCGGGACAGTAACTATGGCTACACCTTC
.	.	TRBV4-1	TRBJ2-7	CASSQELGHYEQYF	TGCGCCAGCAGCCAAGAACTGGGCCACTACGAGCAGTACTTC
once	.	TRBV7-8	TRBJ1-1	CASSLGGGNTEAFF	TGTGCCAGCAGCTTAGGAGGGGGGAACACTGAAGCTTTCTTT
few	.	TRBV28	TRBJ2-1	CASSFDGPNNEQFF	TGTGCCAGCAGTTTTGATGGCCCAAACAATGAGCAGTTCTTC
.	.	TRBV15	TRBJ1-6	CATSSGATSPLNSPLHF	TGTGCCACCAGCAGTGGGGCTACTTCCCCCCTCAATTCACCCCTCCACTTT
few	TRBD2	TRBV4-1	TRBJ2-1	CASSQAMRGNEQFF	TGCGCCAGCAGCCAAGCGATGCGGGGGAATGAGCAGTTCTTC
once	.	TRBV9	TRBJ2-3	CASARGHTQYF	TGTGCCAGCGCCAGGGGCCATACGCAGTATTTT
.	.	TRBV27	TRBJ2-5	CASMRIGVDETQYF	TGTGCCAGCATGCGGATAGGGGTGGACGAGACCCAGTACTTC
.	TRBD2	TRBV2	TRBJ2-7	CASGGSSGGYEQYF	TGTGCCAGCGGTGGCTCTAGCGGGGGTTACGAGCAGTACTTC
.	TRBD1	TRBV5-4	TRBJ1-6	CASRLGTGSSPLHF	TGTGCCAGCCGCTTAGGGACAGGGTCTTCACCCCTCCACTTT
once	.	TRBV10-3	TRBJ2-1	CAITGFLNEQFF	TGTGCCATCACAGGGTTTCTCAATGAGCAGTTCTTC